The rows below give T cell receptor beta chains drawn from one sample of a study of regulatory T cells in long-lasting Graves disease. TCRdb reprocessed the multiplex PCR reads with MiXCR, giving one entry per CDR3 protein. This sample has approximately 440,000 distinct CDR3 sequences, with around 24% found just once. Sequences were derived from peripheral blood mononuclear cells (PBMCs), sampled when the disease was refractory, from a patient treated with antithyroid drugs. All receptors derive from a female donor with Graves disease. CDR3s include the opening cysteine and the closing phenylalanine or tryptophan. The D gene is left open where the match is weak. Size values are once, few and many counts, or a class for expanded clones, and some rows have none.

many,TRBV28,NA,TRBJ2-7,CASNPSLPYEQYF,TGTGCCAGCAATCCCTCCCTTCCTTACGAGCAGTACTTC
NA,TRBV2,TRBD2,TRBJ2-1,CASTRATSGYNEQFF,TGTGCCAGCACCCGCGCCACTAGCGGCTACAATGAGCAGTTCTTC
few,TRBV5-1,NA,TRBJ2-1,CASSLEPGRGYNEQFF,TGCGCCAGCAGCTTGGAACCGGGTAGGGGGTACAATGAGCAGTTCTTC
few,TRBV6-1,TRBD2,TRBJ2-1,CASTLETSPYNEQFF,TGTGCCAGCACCCTCGAGACTAGCCCCTACAATGAGCAGTTCTTC
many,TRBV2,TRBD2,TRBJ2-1,CASSEFASGGDEQFF,TGTGCCAGCAGTGAATTCGCTAGCGGGGGGGATGAGCAGTTCTTC
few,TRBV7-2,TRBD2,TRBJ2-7,CASSARYDPSGIVHEQYF,TGTGCCAGCAGCGCTCGCTATGATCCTAGCGGGATCGTACACGAGCAGTACTTC
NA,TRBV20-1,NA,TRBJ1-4,CGASGGSGNEKLFF,TGCGGTGCTAGTGGCGGTTCTGGTAATGAAAAACTGTTTTTT
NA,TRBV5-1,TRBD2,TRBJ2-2,CASSLLPGTSGTGELFF,TGCGCCAGCAGCTTGTTACCCGGGACTAGCGGCACCGGGGAGCTGTTTTTT
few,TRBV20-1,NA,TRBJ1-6,CSAREGVGSYNSPLHF,TGCAGTGCTAGAGAGGGGGTGGGGTCCTATAATTCACCCCTCCACTTT
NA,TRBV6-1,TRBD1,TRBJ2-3,CASSGRTGEVDTQYF,TGTGCCAGCAGTGGCCGGACAGGGGAGGTAGATACGCAGTATTTT
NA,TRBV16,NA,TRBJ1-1,CASSQSLGAVGPEAFF,TGTGCCAGCAGCCAATCCCTAGGGGCGGTGGGCCCTGAAGCTTTCTTT
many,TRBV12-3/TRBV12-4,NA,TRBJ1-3,CASTAGGGSGNTIYF,TGTGCCAGCACCGCCGGTGGGGGCTCTGGAAACACCATATATTTT
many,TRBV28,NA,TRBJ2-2,CASSFGPNTGELFF,TGTGCCAGCAGTTTCGGGCCGAACACCGGGGAGCTGTTTTTT
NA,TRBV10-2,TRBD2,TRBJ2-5,CASSFAGLARSETQYF,TGCGCCAGCAGTTTTGCGGGACTAGCACGCTCCGAGACCCAGTACTTC
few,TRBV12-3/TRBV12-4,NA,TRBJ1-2,CASSLGTAKHGYTF,TGTGCCAGCAGTCTAGGGACGGCCAAGCATGGCTACACCTTC
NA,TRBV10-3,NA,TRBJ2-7,CAISPALGEQYF,TGTGCCATCAGTCCCGCTTTAGGCGAGCAGTACTTC
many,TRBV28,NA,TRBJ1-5,CASSLSFNNQPQHF,TGTGCCAGCAGTTTGTCTTTCAACAATCAGCCCCAGCATTTT
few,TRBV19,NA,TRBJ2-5,CASSLGRGEQETQYF,TGTGCCAGTAGTTTAGGCAGAGGGGAGCAAGAGACCCAGTACTTC
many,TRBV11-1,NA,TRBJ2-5,CASSLRRGRETQYF,TGTGCCAGCAGTCTTAGGAGGGGAAGAGAGACCCAGTACTTC
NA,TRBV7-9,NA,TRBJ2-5,CASSSQSTVQETQYF,TGTGCCAGCAGCTCACAGTCGACCGTCCAAGAGACCCAGTACTTC
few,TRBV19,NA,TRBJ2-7,CASTKEVQGEQYF,TGTGCCAGTACCAAAGAGGTGCAGGGCGAGCAGTACTTC
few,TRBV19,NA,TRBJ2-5,CASSGGQLETQYF,TGTGCCAGTAGTGGGGGGCAATTGGAGACCCAGTACTTC
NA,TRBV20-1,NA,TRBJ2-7,CSAHRVGSYEQYF,TGCAGTGCACACAGGGTCGGGTCCTACGAGCAGTACTTC
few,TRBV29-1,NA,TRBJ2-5,CSVRFRGDHKYF,TGCAGCGTTAGGTTTCGGGGCGACCATAAGTACTTC
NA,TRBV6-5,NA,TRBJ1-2,CASSYGTPNYGYTF,TGTGCCAGCAGTTACGGCACGCCGAACTATGGCTACACCTTC
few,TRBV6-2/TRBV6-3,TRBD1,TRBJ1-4,CASSYSRAGQKKLFF,TGTGCCAGCAGTTACTCGAGGGCGGGACAGAAGAAACTGTTTTTT
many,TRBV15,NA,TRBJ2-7,CATSRDPGYEQYF,TGTGCCACCAGCAGAGATCCGGGCTACGAGCAGTACTTC
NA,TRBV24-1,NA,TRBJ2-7,CATSEAGQYF,TGTGCCACCAGTGAGGCGGGGCAGTACTTC
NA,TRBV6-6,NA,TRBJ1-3,CASSYSWDLPTARNTIYF,TGTGCCAGCAGTTACTCGTGGGACCTCCCGACCGCCAGAAACACCATATATTTT
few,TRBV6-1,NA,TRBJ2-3,CASSDAERGTDTQYF,TGTGCCAGCAGTGACGCAGAAAGAGGCACAGATACGCAGTATTTT
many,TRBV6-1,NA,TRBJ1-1,CASSEASGNTEAFF,TGTGCCAGCAGTGAAGCATCAGGGAACACTGAAGCTTTCTTT
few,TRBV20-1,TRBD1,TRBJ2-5,CSARSYPGTGVVETQYF,TGCAGTGCTAGATCCTATCCCGGGACAGGGGTGGTAGAGACCCAGTACTTC
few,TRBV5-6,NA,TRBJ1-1,CASSLERHTTLNTEAFF,TGTGCCAGCAGCTTAGAGAGACACACTACGTTGAACACTGAAGCTTTCTTT
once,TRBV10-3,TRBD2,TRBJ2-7,CAISDFQTSGAPYEQYF,TGTGCCATCAGTGATTTCCAGACTAGCGGGGCGCCCTACGAGCAGTACTTC
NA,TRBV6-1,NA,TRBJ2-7,CASSPGFGPQLGYEQYF,TGTGCCAGCTCACCAGGGTTTGGTCCCCAGTTGGGCTACGAGCAGTACTTC